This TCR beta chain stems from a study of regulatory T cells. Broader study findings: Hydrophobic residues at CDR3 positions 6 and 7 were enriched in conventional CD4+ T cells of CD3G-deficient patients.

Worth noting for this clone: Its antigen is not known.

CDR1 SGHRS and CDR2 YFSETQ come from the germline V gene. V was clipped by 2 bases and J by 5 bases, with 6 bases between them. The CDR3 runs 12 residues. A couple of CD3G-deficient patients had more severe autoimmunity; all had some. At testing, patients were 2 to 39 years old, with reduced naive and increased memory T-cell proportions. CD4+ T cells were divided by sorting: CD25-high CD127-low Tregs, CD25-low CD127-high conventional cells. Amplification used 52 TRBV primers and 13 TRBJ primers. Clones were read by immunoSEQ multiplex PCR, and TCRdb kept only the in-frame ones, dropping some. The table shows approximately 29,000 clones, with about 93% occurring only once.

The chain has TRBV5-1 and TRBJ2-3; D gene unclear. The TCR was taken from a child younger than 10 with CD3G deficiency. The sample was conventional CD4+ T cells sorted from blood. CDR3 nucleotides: TGCGCCAGCAGCTTAAATAGAGATACGCAGTATTTT. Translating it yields CASSLNRDTQYF.